This T cell receptor beta chain was observed in a study of T-cell memory formation after mild COVID-19. CDR1 SGHTA and CDR2 FQGNSA come from the germline V gene. With 5 bases removed from V and 3 bases from J, the gap between germline ends came to 14 bases. The CDR3 runs 15 residues. TCRdb fed the 5' RACE reads into MiXCR, producing one record per CDR3 protein. The data show 200,000 or so distinct CDR3 sequences, about a sixth seen once. This TCR was recovered from an adult woman who had mild COVID-19 (a few samples of this study predate the infection). Cell type and time point are not known. The sample comprised PBMCs or a T cell subset sorted from them (not recorded which). This chain joins TRBV7-2 and TRBJ2-1, with a possible D match to TRBD2 (6 bases). In DNA, the CDR3 is TGTGCCAGCAGCCTTTTCTCTAGCGACTACAATGAGCAGTTCTTC. Amino acids: CASSLFSSDYNEQFF.